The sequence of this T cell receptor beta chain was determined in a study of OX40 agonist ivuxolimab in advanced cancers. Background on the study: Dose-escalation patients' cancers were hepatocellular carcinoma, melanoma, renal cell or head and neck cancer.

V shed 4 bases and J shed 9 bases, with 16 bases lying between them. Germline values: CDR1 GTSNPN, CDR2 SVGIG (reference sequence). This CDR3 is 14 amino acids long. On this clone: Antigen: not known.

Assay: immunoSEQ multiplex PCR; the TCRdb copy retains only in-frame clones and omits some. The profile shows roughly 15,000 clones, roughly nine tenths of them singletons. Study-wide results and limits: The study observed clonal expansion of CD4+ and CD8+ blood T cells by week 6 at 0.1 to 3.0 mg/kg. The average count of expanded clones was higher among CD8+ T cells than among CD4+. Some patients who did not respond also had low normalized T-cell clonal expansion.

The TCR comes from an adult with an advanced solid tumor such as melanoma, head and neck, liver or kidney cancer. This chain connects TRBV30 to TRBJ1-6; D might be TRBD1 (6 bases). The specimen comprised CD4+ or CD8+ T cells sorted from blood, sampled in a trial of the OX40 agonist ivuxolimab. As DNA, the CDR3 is TGTGCCTGGAACTCCCACAGGGAAAGTTCACCCCTCCACTTT. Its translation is CAWNSHRESSPLHF.